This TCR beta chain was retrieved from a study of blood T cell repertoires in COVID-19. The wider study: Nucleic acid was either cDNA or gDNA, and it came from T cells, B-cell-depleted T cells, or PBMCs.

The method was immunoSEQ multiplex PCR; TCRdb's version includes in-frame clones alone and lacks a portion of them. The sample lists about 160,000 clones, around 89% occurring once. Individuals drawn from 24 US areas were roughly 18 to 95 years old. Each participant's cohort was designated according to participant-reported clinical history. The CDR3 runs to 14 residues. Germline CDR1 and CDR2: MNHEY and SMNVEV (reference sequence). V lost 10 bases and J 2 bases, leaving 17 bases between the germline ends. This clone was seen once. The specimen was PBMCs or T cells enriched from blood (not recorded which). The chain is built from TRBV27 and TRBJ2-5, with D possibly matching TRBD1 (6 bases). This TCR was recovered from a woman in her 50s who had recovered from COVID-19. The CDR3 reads CATRWGLRQETQYF. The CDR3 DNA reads TGTGCCACCCGCTGGGGGCTCAGGCAAGAGACCCAGTACTTC.